The 9 T cell receptor beta chains below all came from one sample that was sequenced in a study of early T cells in non-severe SARS-CoV-2 infection. Using its own MiXCR run on the 5' RACE reads, TCRdb lists one record per CDR3 protein. Of some 85,000 distinct CDR3 sequences listed, roughly 13% are singletons. Input material: whole blood. The receptors were gathered from an adult who was a healthcare worker with PCR-confirmed SARS-CoV-2 infection or an uninfected control (not recorded which).

This clonotype was seen a handful of times. The V call is TRBV5-4, the J call TRBJ2-2; D is ambiguous. Trimming shortened V by 0 bases and J by 8 bases, and 11 bases separated the two germline ends. The CDR3 sequence is 14 residues long. Germline V gene lookup returns CDR1 SGHNT and CDR2 YYREEE (reference sequence). The CDR3: CASSLEGLGGELFF. The CDR3 region has the DNA TGTGCCAGCAGCTTGGAGGGTCTCGGTGGGGAGCTGTTTTTT.

This clonotype was seen ten or more times. The V call is TRBV7-8, the J call TRBJ1-5; D is undetermined. The V end lost 2 bases, the J end lost 0 bases, and 11 bases lay between the germline ends. Germline assignment: CDR1 SGHVS and CDR2 FQNEAQ. This CDR3 is 16 amino acids long. The chain's CDR3 is CASSLSRRYSNQPQHF. In DNA form, the CDR3 reads TGTGCCAGCAGCTTATCCCGCAGATATAGCAATCAGCCCCAGCATTTT.

The table lists this clonotype with many counts. The genes are TRBV29-1 and TRBJ1-3, with D possibly matching TRBD1 (5 bases). The V and J ends lost 7 bases and 4 bases respectively, with 17 bases between them. Germline V gene data show CDR1 as SQVTM and CDR2 as ANQGSEA. This CDR3 spans 14 amino acids. The CDR3 coding sequence is TGCAGCGGCGCTACGGGGCCCTACGGAAACACCATATATTTT. As protein: CSGATGPYGNTIYF. Combining the CDR3 with reference TRBV29-1 and TRBJ1-3 gives the whole variable domain SAVISQKPSRDICQRGTSLTIQCQVDSQVTMMFWYRQQPGQSLTLIATANQGSEATYESGFVIDKFPISRPNLTFSTLTVSNMSPEDSSIYLCSGATGPYGNTIYFGEGSWLTVV.

Details on this clonotype: A read error may explain this, as a much larger clone is one base away. The CDR3 is CASSPRTPKGTEAFF. The CDR3, as DNA: TGTGCCAGCAGCCCAAGGACCCCGAAGGGCACTGAAGCTTTCTTT. The genes are TRBV2 and TRBJ1-1; D unresolved. The germline gives CDR1 SNHLY, CDR2 FYNNEI. Trimming took off 6 bases at V and 4 bases at J, with 18 bases between the two ends. The CDR3 length is 15 residues.

The chain is built from TRBV7-8 and TRBJ2-5; TRBD2 aligns across 10 bases. Germline values: CDR1 SGHVS, CDR2 FQNEAQ. CDR3 length: 16 residues. Losses at the gene ends were 1 base for V and 5 bases for J; bases not matched to a gene: 7. This CDR3 is CASSLDLAGARETQYF. DNA of the CDR3: TGTGCCAGCAGCTTAGACCTAGCGGGGGCACGGGAGACCCAGTACTTC.

The V call is TRBV29-1, the J call TRBJ2-4, with TRBD1 as a possible D gene (5 bases). Germline CDR1 SQVTM, CDR2 ANQGSEA. The CDR3 has 15 amino acids. V lost 7 bases to trimming and J lost 1 base, with 17 bases between them. Here the CDR3 reads CSAAKRAGAKNIQYF. Written as DNA, the CDR3 is TGCAGCGCTGCGAAACGGGCAGGGGCCAAAAACATTCAGTACTTC. The variable domain in full, completed from reference TRBV29-1 and TRBJ2-4, reads SAVISQKPSRDICQRGTSLTIQCQVDSQVTMMFWYRQQPGQSLTLIATANQGSEATYESGFVIDKFPISRPNLTFSTLTVSNMSPEDSSIYLCSAAKRAGAKNIQYFGAGTRLSVL.

The gene calls are TRBV6-1 and TRBJ2-3; D perhaps matches TRBD2 (5 bases). The CDR3 covers 13 residues. The V gene lost 7 bases and the J gene lost 0 bases, with 8 bases spanning the gap. CDR1 is MNHNS, CDR2 SASEGT, per germline. DNA of the CDR3: TGTGCCAGCACGGGGTTAAGCACAGATACGCAGTATTTT. Its translation is CASTGLSTDTQYF.

This clonotype occurred once. This chain connects TRBV7-2 to TRBJ2-7; no reliable D call. The V end lost 5 bases, the J end lost 3 bases, and 17 bases lay between the germline ends. Germline V gene sequence: CDR1 SGHTA, CDR2 FQGNSA. The length of the CDR3 is 15 residues. The CDR3 reads CASSLIQVPDYEQYF. DNA of the CDR3: TGTGCCAGCAGCCTTATCCAGGTGCCTGACTACGAGCAGTACTTC.

This clonotype has only a few counts. The chain recombines TRBV12-5 with TRBJ2-1, with 8 nucleotides matching TRBD2. CDR1 is LGHNT and CDR2 is FRNRAP in the germline V gene. J lost 2 bases, V lost 7 bases, and 10 bases had no gene match. There are 16 residues in the CDR3. CDR3 DNA: TGTGCTAGTGCCCCGAGCGGGGGTAGAACCTACAATGAGCAGTTCTTC. It codes for CASAPSGGRTYNEQFF.